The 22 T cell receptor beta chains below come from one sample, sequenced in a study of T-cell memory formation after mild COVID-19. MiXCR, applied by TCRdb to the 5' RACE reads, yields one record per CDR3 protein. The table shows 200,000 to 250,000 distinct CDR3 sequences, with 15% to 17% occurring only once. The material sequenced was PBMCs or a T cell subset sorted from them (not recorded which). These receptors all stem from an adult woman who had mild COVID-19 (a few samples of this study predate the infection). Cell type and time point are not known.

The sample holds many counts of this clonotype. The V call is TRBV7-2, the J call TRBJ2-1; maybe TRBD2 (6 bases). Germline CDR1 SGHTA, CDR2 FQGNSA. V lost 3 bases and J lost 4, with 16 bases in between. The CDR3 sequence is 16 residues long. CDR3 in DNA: TGTGCCAGCAGCTTGTCCGGGACTGCCGGATACAATGAGCAGTTCTTC. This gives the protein CASSLSGTAGYNEQFF.

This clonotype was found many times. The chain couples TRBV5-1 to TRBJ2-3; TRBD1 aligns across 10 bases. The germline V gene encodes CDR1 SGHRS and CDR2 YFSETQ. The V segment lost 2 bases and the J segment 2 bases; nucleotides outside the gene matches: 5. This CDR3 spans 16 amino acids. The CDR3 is CASSFGGQGNTDTQYF. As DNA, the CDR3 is TGCGCCAGCAGCTTCGGGGGACAGGGGAACACAGATACGCAGTATTTT.

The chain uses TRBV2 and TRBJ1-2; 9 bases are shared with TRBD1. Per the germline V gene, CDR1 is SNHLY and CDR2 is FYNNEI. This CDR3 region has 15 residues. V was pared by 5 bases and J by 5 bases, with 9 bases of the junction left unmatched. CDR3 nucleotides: TGTGCCAGCAGTACTATGACCGGGACAGGGTATGGCTACACCTTC. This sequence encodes CASSTMTGTGYGYTF.

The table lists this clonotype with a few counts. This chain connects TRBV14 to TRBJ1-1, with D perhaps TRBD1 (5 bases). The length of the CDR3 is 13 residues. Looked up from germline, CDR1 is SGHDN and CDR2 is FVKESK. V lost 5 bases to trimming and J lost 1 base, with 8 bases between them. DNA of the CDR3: TGTGCCAGCAGCTCGGACACGAACACTGAAGCTTTCTTT. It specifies CASSSDTNTEAFF.

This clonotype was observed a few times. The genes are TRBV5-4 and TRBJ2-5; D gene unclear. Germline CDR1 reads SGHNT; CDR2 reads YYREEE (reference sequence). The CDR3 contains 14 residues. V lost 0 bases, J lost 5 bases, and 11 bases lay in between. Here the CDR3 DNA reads TGTGCCAGCAGCTTGGGCCAGGCCGGGGAGACCCAGTACTTC. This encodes CASSLGQAGETQYF. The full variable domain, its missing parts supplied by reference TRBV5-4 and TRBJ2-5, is ETGVTQSPTHLIKTRGQQVTLRCSSQSGHNTVSWYQQALGQGPQFIFQYYREEENGRGNFPPRFSGLQFPNYSSELNVNALELDDSALYLCASSLGQAGETQYFGPGTRLLVL.

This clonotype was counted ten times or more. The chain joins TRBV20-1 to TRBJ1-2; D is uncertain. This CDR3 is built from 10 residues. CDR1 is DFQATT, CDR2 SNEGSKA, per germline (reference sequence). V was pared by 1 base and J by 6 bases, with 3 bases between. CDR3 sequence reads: CSARGNGYTF. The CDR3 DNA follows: TGCAGTGCTAGAGGGAATGGCTACACCTTC.

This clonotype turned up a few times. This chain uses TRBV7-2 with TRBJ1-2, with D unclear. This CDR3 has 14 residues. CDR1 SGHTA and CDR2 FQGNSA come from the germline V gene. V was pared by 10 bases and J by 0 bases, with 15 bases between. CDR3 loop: CATSLDWANYGYTF. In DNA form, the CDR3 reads TGTGCCACCTCACTAGATTGGGCTAACTATGGCTACACCTTC.

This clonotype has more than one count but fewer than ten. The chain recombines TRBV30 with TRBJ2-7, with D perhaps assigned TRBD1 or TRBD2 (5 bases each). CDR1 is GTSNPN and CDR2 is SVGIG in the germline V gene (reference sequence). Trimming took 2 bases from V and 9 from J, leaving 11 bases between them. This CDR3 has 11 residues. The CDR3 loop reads CAWSHPGPQYF. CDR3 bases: TGTGCCTGGAGTCACCCGGGACCGCAGTACTTC.

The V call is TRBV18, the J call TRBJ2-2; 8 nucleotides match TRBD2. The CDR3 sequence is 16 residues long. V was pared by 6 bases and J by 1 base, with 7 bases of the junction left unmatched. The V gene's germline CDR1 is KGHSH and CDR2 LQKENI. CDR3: CASSGSGAMNTGELFF. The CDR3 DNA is TGTGCCAGCTCGGGTAGCGGGGCCATGAACACCGGGGAGCTGTTTTTT.

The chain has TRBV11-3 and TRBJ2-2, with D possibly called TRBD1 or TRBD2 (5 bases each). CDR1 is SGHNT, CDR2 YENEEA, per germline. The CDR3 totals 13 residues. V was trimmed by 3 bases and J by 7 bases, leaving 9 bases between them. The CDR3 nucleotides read TGTGCCAGCAGCTTCGAGGGGAGCGGGGAGCTGTTTTTT. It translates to CASSFEGSGELFF. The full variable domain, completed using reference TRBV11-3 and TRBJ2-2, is EAGVVQSPRYKIIEKKQPVAFWCNPISGHNTLYWYLQNLGQGPELLIRYENEEAVDDSQLPKDRFSAERLKGVDSTLKIQPAELGDSAVYLCASSFEGSGELFFGEGSRLTVL.

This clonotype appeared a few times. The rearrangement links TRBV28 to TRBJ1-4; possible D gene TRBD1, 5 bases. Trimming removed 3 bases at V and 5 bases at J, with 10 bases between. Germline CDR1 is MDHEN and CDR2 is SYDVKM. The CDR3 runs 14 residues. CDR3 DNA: TGTGCCAGCAGTTTGGAAAGGGGAAATGAAAAACTGTTTTTT. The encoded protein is CASSLERGNEKLFF.

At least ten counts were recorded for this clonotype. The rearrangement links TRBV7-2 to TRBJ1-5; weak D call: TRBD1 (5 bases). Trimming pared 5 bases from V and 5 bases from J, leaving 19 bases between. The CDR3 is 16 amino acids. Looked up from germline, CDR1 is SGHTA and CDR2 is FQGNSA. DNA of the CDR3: TGTGCCAGCAGCCTAGGCATGGGGACGGTTTATCAGCCCCAGCATTTT. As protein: CASSLGMGTVYQPQHF.

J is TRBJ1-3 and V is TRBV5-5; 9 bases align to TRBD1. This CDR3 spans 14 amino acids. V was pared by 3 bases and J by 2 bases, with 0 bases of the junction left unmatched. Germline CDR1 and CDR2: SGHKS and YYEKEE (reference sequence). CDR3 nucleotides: TGTGCCAGCAGCTGGACAGGGGCTGGAAACACCATATATTTT. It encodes CASSWTGAGNTIYF.

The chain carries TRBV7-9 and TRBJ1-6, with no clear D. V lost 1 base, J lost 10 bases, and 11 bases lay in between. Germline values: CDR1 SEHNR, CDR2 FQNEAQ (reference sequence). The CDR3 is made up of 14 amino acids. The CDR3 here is CASSLEGKNSPLHF. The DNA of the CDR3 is TGTGCCAGCAGCTTAGAAGGGAAAAACTCACCCCTCCACTTT.

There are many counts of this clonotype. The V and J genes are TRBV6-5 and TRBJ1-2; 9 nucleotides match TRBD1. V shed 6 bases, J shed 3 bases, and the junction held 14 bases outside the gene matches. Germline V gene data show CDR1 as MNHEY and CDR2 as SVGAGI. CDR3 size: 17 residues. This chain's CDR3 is CASSKGLQGQGDYGYTF. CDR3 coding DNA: TGTGCCAGCAGCAAAGGGCTTCAGGGACAGGGAGACTATGGCTACACCTTC.

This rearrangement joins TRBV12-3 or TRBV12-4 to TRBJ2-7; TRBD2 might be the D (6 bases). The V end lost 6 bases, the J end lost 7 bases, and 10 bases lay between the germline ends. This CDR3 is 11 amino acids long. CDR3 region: CASRWGVEQYF. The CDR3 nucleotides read TGTGCCAGCAGATGGGGGGTAGAGCAGTACTTC.

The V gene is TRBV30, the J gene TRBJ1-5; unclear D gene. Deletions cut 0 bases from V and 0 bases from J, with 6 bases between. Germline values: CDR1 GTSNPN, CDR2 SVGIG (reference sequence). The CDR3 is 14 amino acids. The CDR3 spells CAWSVSISNQPQHF. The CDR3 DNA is TGTGCCTGGAGTGTATCGATTAGCAATCAGCCCCAGCATTTT.

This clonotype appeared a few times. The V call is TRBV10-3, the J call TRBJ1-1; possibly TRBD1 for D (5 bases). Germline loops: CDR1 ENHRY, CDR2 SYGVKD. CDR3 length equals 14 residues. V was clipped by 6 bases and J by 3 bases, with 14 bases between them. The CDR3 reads CAIRKVGGDTEAFF. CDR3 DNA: TGTGCCATCAGGAAAGTGGGGGGGGACACTGAAGCTTTCTTT.

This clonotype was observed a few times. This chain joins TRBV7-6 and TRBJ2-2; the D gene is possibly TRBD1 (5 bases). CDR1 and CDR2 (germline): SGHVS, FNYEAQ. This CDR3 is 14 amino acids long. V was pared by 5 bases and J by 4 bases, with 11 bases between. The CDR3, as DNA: TGTGCCAGCAGCCAGACAGTTATCACCGGGGAGCTGTTTTTT. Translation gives CASSQTVITGELFF.

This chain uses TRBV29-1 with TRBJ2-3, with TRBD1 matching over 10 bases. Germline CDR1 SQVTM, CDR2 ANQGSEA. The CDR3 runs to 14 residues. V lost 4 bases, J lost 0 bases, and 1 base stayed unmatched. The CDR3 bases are TGCAGCGTTGGGGACAGGGGTAGCACAGATACGCAGTATTTT. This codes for CSVGDRGSTDTQYF.

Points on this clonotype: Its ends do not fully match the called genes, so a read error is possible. This CDR3 is CASSLDGGLNTEAFF. The CDR3 DNA follows: TGTGCCAGCAGCTTAGATGGGGGCCTGAATACTGAAGCTTTCTTT. The chain links TRBV7-9 to TRBJ1-1; D might be TRBD1 (6 bases). The CDR3 is 15 amino acids. Looked up from germline, CDR1 is SEHNR and CDR2 is FQNEAQ (reference sequence).

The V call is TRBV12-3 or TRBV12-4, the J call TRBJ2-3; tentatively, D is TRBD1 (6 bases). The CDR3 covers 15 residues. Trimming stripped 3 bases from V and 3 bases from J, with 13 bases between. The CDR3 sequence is CASSFRTAYTDTQYF. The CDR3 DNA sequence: TGTGCCAGCAGTTTTAGGACAGCCTATACAGATACGCAGTATTTT.